This TCR beta chain was profiled in a study of post-analysis software for immune sequencing data (dated by TCRdb to between 2014 and 2016). General notes on the study: Recorded disease courses included relapsing-remitting, secondary progressive and progressive-relapsing multiple sclerosis, with some patients lacking subtype annotation. The patient repertoires were compared against approximately eleven previously published healthy control repertoires obtained from donors aged roughly 6 to 28 years. A subset of samples was prepared in parallel using single-end sample barcoding, then pooled and co-amplified after Illumina adapter ligation.

Beyond this particular receptor, the publication reports: Normalized Chao1 diversity was significantly lower in multiple sclerosis patients than controls, suggesting substantial peripheral T-cell clonal expansion. Direct clustering with F measure showed strong co-clustering of samples prepared in the same batch, prompting a batch-effect correction. The control group was slightly older than the multiple sclerosis patient group.

TCR beta repertoires were profiled from peripheral blood of over 10 young patients with multiple sclerosis to demonstrate the VDJtools post-analysis software. Multiple sclerosis patients were children and adolescents aged about 6 to 17 years. Concerning this clonotype itself: Its cognate antigen has yet to be identified. It has no much larger one-base neighbor in the sample; base qualities were not kept.

Library construction relied on PCR. Reads for this sample came from an Illumina HiSeq 2500. To reduce PCR and sequencing biases, unique molecular identifiers were built into the TCR beta cDNA libraries. Approximately 500,000 cDNA molecules were obtained per 1 to 10 million input T cells, so each molecule approximated one T cell. The patient libraries were prepared and sequenced with the same protocol used for the earlier healthy control dataset. Within a given batch, samples were prepared together, multiplexed and sequenced on the same HiSeq lane. Processing in the source paper ran as follows. MIGEC handled the raw barcoded reads, throwing out single-read molecular identifier groups before consensus assembly and CDR3 extraction. VDJtools was used for post-analysis of the clonotype tables, and diversity was normalized by down-sampling every dataset to the size of the smallest sample. Repertoire overlap clustering matched CDR3 amino acid but not nucleotide sequences to correct batch-related cross-sample contamination. The public sequencing data were trimmed at Q25 with fastp and processed into clonotypes with MiXCR by TCRdb, which kept only in-frame beta chains. Every entry covers one CDR3 protein and lists the most common genes and DNA from its rows. These V and J calls are TCRdb output, not the study's own analysis. The sample records roughly 670,000 distinct CDR3 sequences, 59% of which are singletons. Clones ranked in the top ten supply roughly 12% of the sample.

The TCR was taken from a girl aged 2 to 10 with multiple sclerosis. The sample consisted of blood.

The DNA reads as follows: TGTGCCAGCAGTTATCTGGGGACAACTACCCAAGAGACCCAGTACTTC. Its protein reads: CASSYLGTTTQETQYF. The chain is made from TRBV6-6 and TRBJ2-5; TRBD1 is a weak D gene call, 6 bases matching. CDR1 and CDR2 are read off the germline V gene (reference sequence) as MNHNY and SVGAGI. The CDR3 contains 16 residues, cysteine and phenylalanine counted. Only CDR3 DNA is held: 48 bases, read in frame from base 1. The trim is 3 bases for V and 1 base for J, with a gap of 15 bases between the germline ends.